The T cell receptor (beta chain) described here comes from a study of CD8 T cells in Susac syndrome (dated by TCRdb to 2018 to 2020). In the study overall: Of the Susac syndrome patients who were sequenced, roughly 6 had clinically active disease and roughly 8 were in clinical remission. At blood withdrawal, Susac syndrome patients were therapy-naive, treated with corticosteroids (with IVIg additionally given to some), or treated with IVIg alone. Whether CD8+ T cell activation and differentiation in Susac syndrome was antigen driven was tested using repertoire sequencing.

RNA was extracted with the RNeasy kit and 0.5 to 1 ug was reverse transcribed using random hexamers. The immunoSEQ multiplex PCR assay, covering 54 Vbeta and 13 Jbeta segments, was used to amplify TCR beta CDR3 regions. To correct PCR amplification bias, a synthetic template baseline was used for both primer optimization and computational correction. The paper's processing steps were these. Reads were assigned to V, D and J genes according to IMGT and analyzed in immunoSEQ Analyzer, with only productive sequences retained. Clonality was computed as one minus Shannon entropy normalized by log2 of the number of productive unique sequences. Public and private clones were assessed among the 100 most prevalent clones of each patient and control. A clone was defined as Susac-specific if it was absent from the healthy and MS cohorts, from roughly 1,000 published viral clones and from other ImmuneACCESS disease sequences. TCRdb reworked the public reads: Q25 trimming with fastp, MiXCR clone assembly, productive beta chains retained. One record per CDR3 amino acid sequence lists the most common genes and DNA. TCRdb assigned the V and J calls; the authors' analysis was not used. The sample table lists about 77,000 distinct CDR3 sequences, 85% to 95% of them with a count of one. The ten largest clones add up to roughly 0.56% of the sample.

As to this clonotype: Its recognized antigen is unknown. No base quality information exists; no much larger clone differs at one position.

Peripheral blood CD8+ and CD4+ T cells from healthy donors, Susac syndrome patients and multiple sclerosis patients were profiled using high-throughput TCR beta sequencing. Susac syndrome patients met recently defined diagnostic criteria for definite or probable disease. Bulk CD8+ and CD4+ T cells were purified by magnetic negative isolation, while CD8+ TEMRA cells were enriched using FACS. Blood was drawn into EDTA tubes, processed within 24 hours, and PBMCs were isolated by density gradient centrifugation. PBMCs intended for TCR sequencing were frozen in liquid nitrogen and were later thawed in a 37 degrees C water bath. Purity of sorted or isolated CD4+, CD8+ and CD8+ TEMRA cells was at least 90%. Study-wide conclusions, independent of this receptor: The number of individuals in the TCR sequencing and HLA analysis was recognized as being relatively small. No clonal expansion was detected in the CD4+ T cell repertoire of Susac syndrome patients.

The clonotype originates from a human donor with Susac syndrome. The sequencing sample was made of CD4+ T cells from PBMCs.

The sequenced DNA is TGCGCCAGCAGCTTGGCCCTTGAGGGGACCCAGTACTTC. Translated, it gives CASSLALEGTQYF. The chain links TRBV5-1 with TRBJ2-5; possibly the D gene is TRBD2, per 5 matching bases. Per the germline V gene, SGHRS is the CDR1 and YFSETQ is the CDR2. Between the V and J ends, shortened by 0 bases and 7 bases respectively, the junction contains 10 bases. The CDR3 measures 13 amino acids from cysteine to phenylalanine. The CDR3 DNA has 39 bases and is translated from base 1. The CDR3 plus the reference TRBV5-1 and TRBJ2-5 genes for the other parts give the full variable domain: KAGVTQTPRYLIKTRGQQVTLSCSPISGHRSVSWYQQTPGQGLQFLFEYFSETQRNKGNFPGRFSGRQFSNSRSEMNVSTLELGDSALYLCASSLALEGTQYFGPGTRLLVL.